The next 31 T cell receptor beta chains were all read from a single sample in a study of cytomegalovirus exposure and HLA in healthy donors. PCR involved 60 Vbeta and 13 Jbeta primers. Only in-frame clones appear in the TCRdb table, and some are missing; sequencing was by immunoSEQ multiplex PCR. The repertoire holds roughly 140,000 clones, with 79% as singletons. Sequences were obtained from PBMCs. The receptor set was obtained from a human donor in good health.

This clone was detected only once. The chain uses TRBV30 and TRBJ1-1; weak D call: TRBD1 (6 bases). CDR1 is GTSNPN and CDR2 is SVGIG in the germline V gene (reference sequence). The V end lost 5 bases, the J end lost 8 bases, and 12 bases lay between the germline ends. The CDR3 has 11 amino acids. CDR3 sequence: CAWDGQPEAFF. The CDR3, as DNA: TGTGCCTGGGACGGACAGCCCGAAGCTTTCTTT.

There are a few counts of this clone. The J gene is TRBJ1-1, the V gene TRBV6-5, with D unresolved. Germline-derived CDR1 and CDR2 are MNHEY and SVGAGI. The CDR3 runs 14 residues. Between the trimmed V and J ends, which lost 7 bases and 3 bases, there was a span of 15 bases. The CDR3 bases are TGTGCCAGCACGGCCAGCTTCGGGGACACTGAAGCTTTCTTT. Translation: CASTASFGDTEAFF.

The V call is TRBV14, the J call TRBJ1-2; 7 bases fit TRBD1. The CDR3 runs 14 residues. Per germline, CDR1 SGHDN and CDR2 FVKESK. J lost 8 bases, V lost 3 bases, and 9 bases had no gene match. The DNA of the CDR3 is TGTGCCAGCAGCCATCTACAGGGGACCGGGGGCTACACCTTC. Its translation: CASSHLQGTGGYTF.

The CDR3: CASSRRDSVNANTGELFF. The CDR3 DNA reads TGCGCCAGCAGCCGTCGTGATAGCGTAAACGCGAACACCGGGGAGCTGTTTTTT. The chain links TRBV4-1 to TRBJ2-2, with a tentative D call TRBD2 (5 bases). In germline, CDR1 is MGHRA, CDR2 YSYEKL. This CDR3 region has 18 residues. Trimming took off 4 bases at V and 0 bases at J, with 18 bases between the two ends.

The chain joins TRBV25-1 to TRBJ2-5; maybe TRBD2 (5 bases). CDR3 length: 15 amino acids. With 3 bases removed from V and 4 bases from J, the gap between germline ends came to 15 bases. Germline CDR1 MGHDK, CDR2 SYGVNS. As DNA, the CDR3 is TGTGCCAGCAGTGAGTCTGGACTGGGTGGAGAGACCCAGTACTTC. Translating gives CASSESGLGGETQYF. Combining the CDR3 with reference TRBV25-1 and TRBJ2-5 gives the whole variable domain EADIYQTPRYLVIGTGKKITLECSQTMGHDKMYWYQQDPGMELHLIHYSYGVNSTEKGDLSSESTVSRIRTEHFPLTLESARPSHTSQYLCASSESGLGGETQYFGPGTRLLVL.

V is TRBV15 and J is TRBJ1-1; D perhaps matches TRBD1 (6 bases). From germline, CDR1 is LNHNV and CDR2 YYDKDF (reference sequence). V was pared by 1 base and J by 0 bases, with 12 bases between. This CDR3 is built from 16 residues. Here the CDR3 DNA reads TGTGCCACCAGCAGAGGGACAGCGACTTTGAACACTGAAGCTTTCTTT. This encodes CATSRGTATLNTEAFF.

This chain joins TRBV6-1 and TRBJ1-2; D might be TRBD1 (6 bases). CDR1 and CDR2 from the germline V gene are MNHNS and SASEGT. This CDR3 spans 11 amino acids. V was cut by 6 bases and J by 8 bases, with 10 bases left in between. The CDR3 DNA is TGTGCCAGCAGGGACAGTTCCGGCTACACCTTC. Translated: CASRDSSGYTF.

The chain employs TRBV10-3 and TRBJ2-5, with 7 nucleotides matching TRBD2. CDR3 length equals 14 residues. J was trimmed by 6 bases and V by 0 bases; bases with no gene match: 4. Germline V gene sequence: CDR1 ENHRY, CDR2 SYGVKD. The CDR3 bases are TGTGCCATCAGTGAGTCTGGGGGGGATAAGACCCAGTACTTC. The encoded protein is CAISESGGDKTQYF.

The CDR3 reads CASSSTGPIYEQYF. In nucleotides, the CDR3 is TGTGCCAGTAGTAGCACAGGGCCTATCTACGAGCAGTACTTC. The chain uses TRBV19 and TRBJ2-7; maybe TRBD1 (6 bases). Germline V lookup: CDR1 LNHDA, CDR2 SQIVND (reference sequence). The ends were cut back, 4 bases at V and 3 bases at J, with 13 bases in the middle. The CDR3 totals 14 residues.

The chain joins TRBV27 to TRBJ1-1, with TRBD1 as a possible D gene (5 bases). The V end was cut by 3 bases, the J end by 4 bases, with 12 bases between. Germline V gene lookup returns CDR1 MNHEY and CDR2 SMNVEV (reference sequence). CDR3 length: 14 residues. Written as DNA, the CDR3 is TGTGCCAGCAGTTTGTGGCGGGGGAGCACTGAAGCTTTCTTT. Its protein product is CASSLWRGSTEAFF.

In its sample, this clone was seen a few times. The chain uses TRBV4-1 and TRBJ1-1, with TRBD1 identical over 7 bases. J was trimmed by 1 base and V by 5 bases; bases with no gene match: 7. CDR1 and CDR2 from the germline V gene are MGHRA and YSYEKL. CDR3 size: 15 residues. The CDR3 DNA reads TGCGCCAGCAGCGCAGGGACAGAAGCGAACACTGAAGCTTTCTTT. Protein product: CASSAGTEANTEAFF.

V and J are TRBV28 and TRBJ2-1; 12 nucleotides agree with TRBD2. Germline CDR1 reads MDHEN; CDR2 reads SYDVKM. The CDR3 length is 19 residues. V gave up 7 bases and J gave up 3 bases; unmatched junction bases: 16. Here the CDR3 reads CASNRRPGLAGLFYNEQFF. DNA of the CDR3: TGTGCCAGCAATAGAAGACCGGGACTAGCGGGCTTATTCTACAATGAGCAGTTCTTC.

The chain combines TRBV30 with TRBJ1-2; no clear D. Germline V CDR1 and CDR2: GTSNPN, SVGIG (reference sequence). Trimming cost V 1 base and J 1 base, with 10 bases left between them. CDR3 length: 14 residues. CDR3 protein: CAWSEGRLNYGYTF. Here the CDR3 DNA reads TGTGCCTGGAGTGAAGGCAGGCTTAACTATGGCTACACCTTC.

The chain uses TRBV6-1 and TRBJ1-5, with 9 bases matching TRBD1. The germline gives CDR1 MNHNS, CDR2 SASEGT. The CDR3 consists of 18 residues. The V gene end was trimmed by 4 bases and the J gene end by 6 bases; junction bases not matched to a gene: 16. The CDR3 region is CASSGIPGQGIIVQPQHF. The CDR3 region has the DNA TGTGCCAGCAGTGGGATACCGGGACAGGGTATTATCGTTCAGCCCCAGCATTTT.

The chain has TRBV2 and TRBJ2-2; D might be TRBD2 (5 bases). In germline, CDR1 is SNHLY, CDR2 FYNNEI. This CDR3 is built from 11 residues. Trimming pared 5 bases from V and 9 bases from J, leaving 7 bases between. For the CDR3, the DNA is TGTGCCAGCAGTTCGACTAGGGAGCTGTTTTTT. Translation gives CASSSTRELFF.

DNA for the CDR3: TGTGCCACCAGCATCCGACGGGGGACCGAAGCTTTCTTT. It is translated as CATSIRRGTEAFF. The rearrangement joins TRBV15 to TRBJ1-1, with a weak D call TRBD1 (5 bases). The V gene's germline CDR1 is LNHNV and CDR2 YYDKDF (reference sequence). The CDR3 is 13 amino acids. V was pared by 4 bases and J by 8 bases, with 14 bases between.

The chain is built from TRBV5-1 and TRBJ2-1; 8 nucleotides align to TRBD2. V lost 4 bases and J lost 7; bases outside the gene matches: 13. This CDR3 region has 16 residues. Germline values: CDR1 SGHRS, CDR2 YFSETQ. CDR3 residues: CASSPAGARPRNEQFF. CDR3 nucleotides: TGCGCCAGCAGCCCAGCGGGGGCCCGCCCGAGGAATGAGCAGTTCTTC.

CDR3 loop: CASSLDRGTEAFF. The CDR3 DNA follows: TGTGCCAGCAGCTTGGACAGGGGCACTGAAGCTTTCTTT. V usage is TRBV5-6 and J usage is TRBJ1-1, with 7 bases aligning to TRBD1. Germline loops: CDR1 SGHDT, CDR2 YYEEEE. This CDR3 spans 13 amino acids. The V and J ends lost 0 bases and 4 bases, in that order; junction bases with no gene match: 0. The entire variable domain, with the rest obtained from reference TRBV5-6 and TRBJ1-1, is as follows: DAGVTQSPTHLIKTRGQQVTLRCSPKSGHDTVSWYQQALGQGPQFIFQYYEEEERQRGNFPDRFSGHQFPNYSSELNVNALLLGDSALYLCASSLDRGTEAFFGQGTRLTVV.

V is TRBV7-9 and J is TRBJ1-3; 7 positions match TRBD1. Germline CDR1 is SEHNR and CDR2 is FQNEAQ (reference sequence). This CDR3 region has 16 residues. V shed 4 bases and J 0 bases; nucleotides not matched to a gene: 6. DNA for the CDR3: TGTGCCAGCAGCTCCAGGACAGGACCCTCTGGAAACACCATATATTTT. It codes for CASSSRTGPSGNTIYF.

This chain uses TRBV4-2 with TRBJ2-1; 8 bases match TRBD2. The CDR3 totals 16 residues. CDR1 and CDR2 from the germline V gene are LGHNA and YNFKEQ. The V and J ends lost 0 bases and 3 bases, in that order; junction bases with no gene match: 4. The CDR3 spells CASSQEALAGYNEQFF. The CDR3 DNA sequence: TGTGCCAGCAGCCAAGAAGCGCTAGCGGGCTACAATGAGCAGTTCTTC.

The chain uses TRBV7-2 and TRBJ2-1; the match to TRBD2 covers 11 bases. The V gene's germline CDR1 is SGHTA and CDR2 FQGNSA. Unmatched junction bases numbered 9, after V lost 5 bases and J lost 6 bases. This CDR3 region has 16 residues. The CDR3: CASSPRLAGLLNEQFF. As DNA, the CDR3 is TGTGCCAGCAGCCCTAGACTAGCGGGGCTCCTCAATGAGCAGTTCTTC.

This rearrangement joins TRBV6-5 to TRBJ1-1; D ambiguous. This CDR3 region has 15 residues. The V gene lost 4 bases and the J gene lost 4 bases, with 16 bases spanning the gap. Per germline, CDR1 MNHEY and CDR2 SVGAGI. The CDR3 nucleotides read TGTGCCAGCAGTTCCCGTGGTTTTGAGGCCACTGAAGCTTTCTTT. As protein: CASSSRGFEATEAFF.

The V and J genes are TRBV28 and TRBJ1-2, with D possibly matching TRBD1 (6 bases). This CDR3 comprises 17 residues. Germline V lookup: CDR1 MDHEN, CDR2 SYDVKM. Trimming stripped 4 bases from V and 2 bases from J, with 20 bases between. CDR3 sequence: CASSSQSGNRGNYGYTF. The CDR3 DNA follows: TGTGCCAGCAGTTCCCAATCCGGGAATAGGGGGAACTATGGCTACACCTTC.

V is TRBV11-3 and J is TRBJ2-7; TRBD2 is a possible D gene (6 bases). Trimming removed 1 base at V and 2 bases at J, with 12 bases between. In germline, CDR1 is SGHNT, CDR2 YENEEA. CDR3 length equals 15 residues. The CDR3 DNA reads as TGTGCCAGCAGCTTAGGTGGCGGGGATGCCTACGAGCAGTACTTC. Its translation: CASSLGGGDAYEQYF.

V is TRBV5-6 and J is TRBJ2-5; TRBD1 agrees at 8 bases. The DNA end favors TRBJ2-7, so the J call may be wrong. Germline loops: CDR1 SGHDT, CDR2 YYEEEE. The CDR3 is 14 residues long. The CDR3 region has the DNA TGTGCCAGCAGCTACGGACAGGGTACGGGCGAGCAGTACTTC. It specifies CASSYGQGTGEQYF.

In nucleotides, the CDR3 is TGTGCCAGCAGCTTAGTCGTAGCGGGGGTCTCCTACGAGCAGTACTTC. Protein sequence: CASSLVVAGVSYEQYF. This chain joins TRBV7-8 and TRBJ2-7; 9 bases agree with TRBD2. Trimming cost V 1 base and J 0 bases; bases outside gene matches: 4. CDR1 and CDR2 from the germline V gene are SGHVS and FQNEAQ. The CDR3 has 16 residues.

The chain links TRBV6-1 to TRBJ2-3; the D is unclear. CDR3 length equals 13 residues. The germline V gene encodes CDR1 MNHNS and CDR2 SASEGT. With 2 bases removed from V and 1 base from J, the gap between germline ends came to 4 bases. CDR3 protein: CASSEQGTDTQYF. CDR3 nucleotide sequence: TGTGCCAGCAGTGAACAGGGCACAGATACGCAGTATTTT.

This rearrangement joins TRBV4-1 to TRBJ2-5; TRBD2 is a possible D gene (7 bases). Germline lookup yields CDR1 MGHRA and CDR2 YSYEKL. The V end lost 1 base, the J end lost 5 bases, and 14 bases lay between the germline ends. This CDR3 region has 15 residues. The CDR3 spells CASSQVGGASETQYF. The CDR3 DNA sequence: TGCGCCAGCAGCCAAGTGGGGGGGGCCAGTGAGACCCAGTACTTC.

V is TRBV29-1 and J is TRBJ2-3; 12 positions agree with TRBD1. The CDR3 spans 15 residues. The germline V gene has CDR1 SQVTM and CDR2 ANQGSEA. This chain's CDR3 is CGASRGTGGPDTQYF. CDR3 coding DNA: TGCGGCGCCTCTCGTGGGACAGGGGGCCCAGATACGCAGTATTTT.

This clone was seen once. The DNA for the CDR3 is TGTGCCAGCAGTGAATGGGGTAGTATAAGGGGAAGGCCCCAGCATTTT. The encoded protein is CASSEWGSIRGRPQHF. The chain uses TRBV6-1 and TRBJ1-5, with D possibly TRBD1 on 5 matching bases. Trimming left V 2 bases short and J 9 bases short, with 20 bases between. The germline V gene has CDR1 MNHNS and CDR2 SASEGT. The CDR3 totals 16 residues.

The chain employs TRBV18 and TRBJ1-1, with 8 bases identical to TRBD1. The CDR3 totals 15 residues. V gave up 3 bases and J gave up 3 bases; unmatched junction bases: 6. Germline V gene lookup returns CDR1 KGHSH and CDR2 LQKENI. This chain's CDR3 is CASSPTKQGDTEAFF. The CDR3 bases are TGTGCCAGCTCACCGACAAAACAGGGGGACACTGAAGCTTTCTTT.